The 21 T cell receptor beta chains given below trace back to one sample, sequenced in a study of response to subunit inactivated influenza vaccine. Each CDR3 protein is one row after TCRdb ran MiXCR on the RT-PCR reads. Of about 190,000 distinct CDR3 sequences listed, around 15% are singletons. The specimen was CD8+ T cells sorted from PBMCs, collected about 5 days after vaccination. The receptors were gathered from a man aged 50 to 59 who received an inactivated influenza vaccine.

In its sample, this clonotype was seen a few times. This sequence joins TRBV6-2 or TRBV6-3 and TRBJ1-4, with 8 bases aligning to TRBD1. CDR3 length equals 16 residues. Germline loops: CDR1 MNHEY, CDR2 SVGEGT. With V trimmed by 0 bases and J by 6 bases, 6 bases remained unmatched. CDR3 residues: CASSYSTGTGYEKLFF. In DNA, the CDR3 is TGTGCCAGCAGTTACTCGACCGGGACAGGTTATGAAAAACTGTTTTTT.

The CDR3 is CASVGEGGGNEQFF. Written as DNA, the CDR3 is TGTGCTTCCGTCGGAGAGGGCGGGGGCAATGAGCAGTTCTTC. The J gene is TRBJ2-1, the V gene TRBV4-2; 7 bases are shared with TRBD2. Germline loops: CDR1 LGHNA, CDR2 YNFKEQ. The CDR3 loop spans 14 amino acids.

This clonotype was seen more than once but under ten times. This sequence joins TRBV20-1 and TRBJ2-7; 7 positions match TRBD2. The germline V gene encodes CDR1 DFQATT and CDR2 SNEGSKA (reference sequence). The V gene end was trimmed by 0 bases and the J gene end by 7 bases; junction bases not matched to a gene: 15. The CDR3 is 16 amino acids. The CDR3 protein is CSARDSRAGVVIEQYF. The CDR3 DNA reads as TGCAGTGCTAGAGATAGTCGGGCGGGGGTAGTTATTGAGCAGTACTTC.

V gene TRBV7-8 combines with J gene TRBJ2-1, with 8 bases matching TRBD1. The CDR3 contains 14 residues. Germline assignment: CDR1 SGHVS and CDR2 FQNEAQ. V lost 6 bases to trimming and J lost 7 bases; unmatched junction nucleotides: 8. Here the CDR3 DNA reads TGTGCCAGCAGTGGGCAGGGGGCAAGGAATGAGCAGTTCTTC. Protein product: CASSGQGARNEQFF.

This clonotype was observed a handful of times. The rearrangement uses TRBV4-3 and TRBJ1-2; unclear D gene. The CDR3 is made up of 14 amino acids. The V gene lost 4 bases and the J gene lost 2 bases, with 11 bases spanning the gap. The germline V gene has CDR1 LGHNA and CDR2 YSLEER. The CDR3 nucleotides read TGCGCCAGCAGCCCGACCCCAAACAACTATGGCTACACCTTC. Translated, it gives CASSPTPNNYGYTF.

The chain carries TRBV28 and TRBJ1-1; D unclear. The CDR3 extends over 16 amino acids. The V end was cut by 3 bases, the J end by 1 base, with 15 bases between. Germline CDR1 reads MDHEN; CDR2 reads SYDVKM. The CDR3 loop reads CASSFPRSGTNTEAFF. CDR3 coding DNA: TGTGCCAGCAGTTTCCCTCGGTCAGGTACGAACACTGAAGCTTTCTTT. Supplemented by reference TRBV28 and TRBJ1-1, the full variable domain reads DVKVTQSSRYLVKRTGEKVFLECVQDMDHENMFWYRQDPGLGLRLIYFSYDVKMKEKGDIPEGYSVSREKKERFSLILESASTNQTSMYLCASSFPRSGTNTEAFFGQGTRLTVV.

This clonotype occurred a few times. The chain recombines TRBV7-9 with TRBJ2-2; the D gene could be TRBD1 or TRBD2 (5 bases each). The CDR3 has 16 amino acids. Between the trimmed V and J ends, which lost 5 bases and 4 bases, there was a span of 17 bases. Germline V lookup: CDR1 SEHNR, CDR2 FQNEAQ (reference sequence). CDR3 DNA: TGTGCCAGCAGCCACCTGGGGGTAGCTGGCACCGGGGAGCTGTTTTTT. Translation gives CASSHLGVAGTGELFF.

V is TRBV29-1 and J is TRBJ2-7; 7 bases map to TRBD1. CDR1 is SQVTM, CDR2 ANQGSEA, per germline. J was trimmed by 1 base and V by 6 bases; bases with no gene match: 15. The CDR3 is 16 residues long. CDR3 coding DNA: TGCAGCGTCGGCACCAAGACAGGGAAGATGTCCTACGAGCAGTACTTC. This gives the protein CSVGTKTGKMSYEQYF.

This rearrangement joins TRBV28 to TRBJ2-1, with no clear D. The CDR3 runs to 14 residues. V dropped 3 bases and J dropped 2 bases, with 8 bases sitting between them. Germline values: CDR1 MDHEN, CDR2 SYDVKM. CDR3 amino acids: CASSLQQAYNEQFF. The DNA of the CDR3 is TGTGCCAGCAGTTTGCAGCAGGCCTACAATGAGCAGTTCTTC.

The chain links TRBV29-1 to TRBJ2-3; 9 bases are shared with TRBD1. V lost 6 bases to trimming and J lost 4 bases; unmatched junction nucleotides: 17. Germline CDR1 reads SQVTM; CDR2 reads ANQGSEA. There are 17 residues in the CDR3. CDR3 residues: CSVLRDRVFLLADTQYF. The CDR3 DNA reads as TGCAGCGTGCTCCGGGACAGGGTTTTTCTTTTGGCAGATACGCAGTATTTT.

This clonotype was seen only a few times. The V gene is TRBV29-1, the J gene TRBJ2-1; maybe TRBD2 (5 bases). The CDR3 runs to 16 residues. Trimming cost V 3 bases and J 6 bases, with 21 bases left between them. Per the germline V gene, CDR1 is SQVTM and CDR2 is ANQGSEA. The CDR3 DNA is TGCAGCGTTGACTTTAGGACCTACTCGGGGTCCAATGAGCAGTTCTTC. Protein: CSVDFRTYSGSNEQFF.

This sequence joins TRBV9 and TRBJ2-7; D is possibly TRBD1 or TRBD2 (5 bases each). In germline, CDR1 is SGDLS, CDR2 YYNGEE. This CDR3 comprises 13 residues. V lost 2 bases, J lost 7 bases, and 13 bases lay in between. CDR3 sequence: CASSVGGTREQYF. The DNA for the CDR3 is TGTGCCAGCAGCGTGGGTGGGACCCGAGAGCAGTACTTC.

This clonotype was seen more than once but under ten times. This chain links TRBV24-1 with TRBJ2-1, with D hard to call. Trimming removed 4 bases at V and 4 bases at J, with 1 base between. Germline V lookup: CDR1 KGHDR, CDR2 SFDVKD. The CDR3 runs 11 residues. The CDR3 DNA sequence: TGTGCCACCAGTGAATACAATGAGCAGTTCTTC. This translates into CATSEYNEQFF.

A single count supports this clonotype. The rearrangement uses TRBV9 and TRBJ2-2; tentatively, D is TRBD2 (6 bases). CDR3 length: 15 amino acids. Germline V gene lookup returns CDR1 SGDLS and CDR2 YYNGEE. V was shortened by 0 bases and J by 6 bases, with 12 bases between the two germline ends. Here the CDR3 reads CASSVEASEAGELFF. The CDR3 nucleotides are TGTGCCAGCAGCGTAGAGGCTAGCGAGGCCGGGGAGCTGTTTTTT. The full variable domain, its missing parts supplied by reference TRBV9 and TRBJ2-2, is DSGVTQTPKHLITATGQRVTLRCSPRSGDLSVYWYQQSLDQGLQFLIQYYNGEERAKGNILERFSAQQFPDLHSELNLSSLELGDSALYFCASSVEASEAGELFFGEGSRLTVL.

This clonotype has just a few counts. The J gene is TRBJ2-1, the V gene TRBV28, with D perhaps matching TRBD1 (6 bases). Per germline, CDR1 MDHEN and CDR2 SYDVKM. The V end was cut by 7 bases, the J end by 6 bases, with 19 bases between. The CDR3 is 15 amino acids. The CDR3 DNA reads TGTGCCAGCAAACGCCCCCCCCAGGGGCGCAATGAGCAGTTCTTC. Encoded protein: CASKRPPQGRNEQFF.

J is TRBJ2-7 and V is TRBV6-5, with 10 nucleotides matching TRBD2. Germline CDR1 is MNHEY and CDR2 is SVGAGI. This CDR3 contains 15 residues. V lost 4 bases, J lost 6 bases, and 9 bases stayed unmatched. CDR3 in amino acids: CASSLSLAGILEQYF. In DNA, the CDR3 is TGTGCCAGCAGTTTGTCACTAGCGGGAATACTCGAGCAGTACTTC.

This chain links TRBV29-1 with TRBJ2-1, with D unresolved. The CDR3 is 12 residues long. CDR1 is SQVTM and CDR2 is ANQGSEA in the germline V gene. The V gene lost 6 bases and the J gene lost 6 bases, with 12 bases spanning the gap. In DNA form, the CDR3 reads TGCAGCGTCCTGTACCATACCAATGAGCAGTTCTTC. Its translation: CSVLYHTNEQFF.

The rearrangement uses TRBV7-9 and TRBJ2-7; D tentatively fits TRBD1 or TRBD2 (7 bases each). CDR3 size: 16 residues. Germline CDR1 and CDR2: SEHNR and FQNEAQ (reference sequence). V was clipped by 4 bases and J by 7 bases, with 23 bases between them. This CDR3 reads CASSSKAGGASLEQYF. For the CDR3, the DNA is TGTGCCAGCAGCTCAAAAGCAGGGGGGGCCTCTTTGGAGCAGTACTTC.

This CDR3 reads CSAGGRGPFYNEQFF. CDR3 DNA: TGCAGTGCCGGGGGGAGGGGGCCCTTTTACAATGAGCAGTTCTTC. This chain joins TRBV20-1 and TRBJ2-1, with D possibly being TRBD1 or TRBD2 (7 bases each). This CDR3 comprises 15 residues. The germline V and J ends were trimmed by 6 bases and 4 bases, with 19 bases remaining between them. The germline V gene has CDR1 DFQATT and CDR2 SNEGSKA (reference sequence).

This clonotype was observed a few times. The chain combines TRBV3-1 with TRBJ2-6, with TRBD1 as a possible D gene (6 bases). From germline, CDR1 is LGHDT and CDR2 YNNKEL (reference sequence). The CDR3 runs to 17 residues. Trimming cost V 0 bases and J 0 bases, with 9 bases left between them. The CDR3 DNA follows: TGTGCCAGCAGCCAAGAGGGACACCTCTCTGGGGCCAACGTCCTGACTTTC. This codes for CASSQEGHLSGANVLTF.

Only a few counts were recorded for this clonotype. The CDR3 reads CASTTDRREKLFF. The CDR3, as DNA: TGTGCCAGCACCACGGACAGACGAGAAAAACTGTTTTTT. This chain connects TRBV12-3 or TRBV12-4 to TRBJ1-4, with TRBD1 as a possible D gene (6 bases). The V end was cut by 7 bases, the J end by 8 bases, with 14 bases between. The CDR3 is made up of 13 amino acids.